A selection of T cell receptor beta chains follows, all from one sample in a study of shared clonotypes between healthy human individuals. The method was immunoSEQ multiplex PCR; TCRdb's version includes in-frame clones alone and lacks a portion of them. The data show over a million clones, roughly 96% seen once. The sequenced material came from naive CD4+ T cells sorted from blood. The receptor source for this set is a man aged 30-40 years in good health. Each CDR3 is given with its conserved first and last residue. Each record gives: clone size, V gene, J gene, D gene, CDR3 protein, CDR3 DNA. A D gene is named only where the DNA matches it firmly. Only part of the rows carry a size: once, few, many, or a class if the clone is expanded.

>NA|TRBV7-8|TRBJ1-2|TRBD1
CASSLRGGGATGEGYTF
TGTGCCAGCAGCTTACGAGGAGGGGGCGCCACAGGGGAGGGCTACACCTTC
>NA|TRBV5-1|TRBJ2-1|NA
CASSLASYQYNEQFF
TGCGCCAGCAGCTTGGCGTCCTACCAATACAATGAGCAGTTCTTC
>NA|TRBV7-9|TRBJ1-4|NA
CASSFGQSSTNEKLFF
TGTGCCAGCAGCTTTGGACAGTCTTCAACTAATGAAAAACTGTTTTTT
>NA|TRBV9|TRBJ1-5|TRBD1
CASSGQGRGQPQHF
TGTGCCAGCAGCGGACAGGGGAGAGGTCAGCCCCAGCATTTT
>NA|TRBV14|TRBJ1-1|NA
CASSRNTEAFF
TGTGCCAGCAGCCGGAACACTGAAGCTTTCTTT
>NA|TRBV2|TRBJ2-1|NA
CASSDVGRNNEQFF
TGTGCCAGCAGTGATGTAGGGCGAAACAATGAGCAGTTCTTC
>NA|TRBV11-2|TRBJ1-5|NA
CASSLGGNSNQPQHF
TGTGCCAGCAGCCTTGGAGGGAATAGCAATCAGCCCCAGCATTTT
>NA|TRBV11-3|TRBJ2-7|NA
CASSQNAYEQYF
TGTGCCAGCAGCCAAAACGCCTACGAGCAGTACTTC
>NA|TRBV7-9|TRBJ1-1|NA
CASSPTPLTGISIGHAAFF
TGTGCCAGCAGCCCTACCCCTTTGACCGGGATATCAATTGGACACGCGGCTTTCTTT
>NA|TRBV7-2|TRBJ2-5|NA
CASSPPGGRSGETQYF
TGTGCCAGCAGCCCCCCCGGGGGCAGGTCCGGGGAGACCCAGTACTTC
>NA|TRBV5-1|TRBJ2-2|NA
CASERSGELFF
TGCGCCAGCGAACGGAGCGGGGAGCTGTTTTTT
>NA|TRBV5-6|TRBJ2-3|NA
CASSPLGGGSGTDTQYF
TGTGCCAGCAGCCCCCTGGGGGGCGGGAGTGGAACAGATACGCAGTATTTT
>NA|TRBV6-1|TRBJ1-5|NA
CASSFEGGNQPQHF
TGTGCCAGCAGTTTTGAGGGAGGGAACCAGCCCCAGCATTTT
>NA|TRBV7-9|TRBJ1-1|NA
CASSLVLGSLIEAFF
TGTGCCAGCAGCTTAGTTCTAGGGAGCCTTATTGAAGCTTTCTTT
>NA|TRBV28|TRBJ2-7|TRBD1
CASRRPGQGSYEQYF
TGTGCCAGCAGACGACCGGGACAGGGCTCCTACGAGCAGTACTTC
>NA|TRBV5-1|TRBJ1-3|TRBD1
CASSPGQGGNSGNTIYF
TGCGCCAGCAGCCCCGGACAGGGGGGGAACTCTGGAAACACCATATATTTT
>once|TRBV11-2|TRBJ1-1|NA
CASSLVNWSEAFF
TGTGCCAGCAGCTTAGTCAACTGGAGTGAAGCTTTCTTT
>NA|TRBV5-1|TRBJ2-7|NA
CASSLVGGYEQYF
TGCGCCAGCAGCTTGGTAGGCGGTTACGAGCAGTACTTC
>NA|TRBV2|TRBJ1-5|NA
CASSVGGAVQPQHF
TGTGCCAGCAGTGTGGGGGGAGCGGTTCAGCCCCAGCATTTT
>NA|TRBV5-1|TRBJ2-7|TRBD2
CASRREGYEQYF
TGCGCCAGCAGGCGGGAGGGCTACGAGCAGTACTTC
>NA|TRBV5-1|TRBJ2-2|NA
CASSLVRDQTGELFF
TGCGCCAGCAGCTTGGTCCGAGATCAAACCGGGGAGCTGTTTTTT
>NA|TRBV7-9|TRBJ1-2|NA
CASSRGRGFDQGYGYTF
TGTGCCAGCAGCAGAGGCAGGGGTTTTGACCAGGGCTATGGCTACACCTTC
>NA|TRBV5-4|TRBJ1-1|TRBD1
CASSARDRGEAFF
TGTGCCAGCAGCGCCCGGGACAGGGGCGAAGCTTTCTTT
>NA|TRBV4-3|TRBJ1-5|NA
CASSQGSGSQPQHF
TGCGCCAGCAGCCAAGGTAGTGGTAGTCAGCCCCAGCATTTT
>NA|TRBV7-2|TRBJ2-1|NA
CASKLNPGVYNEQFF
TGTGCCAGCAAGCTTAACCCTGGGGTATACAATGAGCAGTTCTTC
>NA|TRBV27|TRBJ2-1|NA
CASVRISLSNEQFF
TGTGCCAGCGTCAGGATCTCTCTTTCCAATGAGCAGTTCTTC
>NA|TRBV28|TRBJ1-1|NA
CASSLILGVNTEAFF
TGTGCCAGCAGTTTAATCTTGGGGGTTAACACTGAAGCTTTCTTT
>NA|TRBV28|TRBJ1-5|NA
CASRVAGRPQHF
TGTGCCAGCAGGGTGGCGGGCAGGCCCCAGCATTTT
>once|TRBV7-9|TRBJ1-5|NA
CASSPGQGEYNQPQHF
TGTGCCAGCAGTCCTGGGCAGGGAGAGTACAATCAGCCCCAGCATTTT
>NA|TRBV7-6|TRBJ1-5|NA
CASSLLLDIRGQPQHF
TGTGCCAGCAGCTTATTGCTGGACATACGGGGTCAGCCCCAGCATTTT
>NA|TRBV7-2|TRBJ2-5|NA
CASSGRTIQETQYF
TGTGCCAGCAGCGGACGGACTATTCAAGAGACCCAGTACTTC
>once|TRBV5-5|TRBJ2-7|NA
CASSYSIDEQYF
TGTGCCAGCAGCTACTCCATCGACGAGCAGTACTTC
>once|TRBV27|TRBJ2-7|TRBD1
CASADRGRSRGEQYF
TGTGCCAGCGCCGACAGGGGGCGGTCTAGGGGCGAGCAGTACTTC
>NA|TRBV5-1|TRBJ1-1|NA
CASSLEGLNTEAFF
TGCGCCAGCAGCTTGGAGGGCCTGAACACTGAAGCTTTCTTT
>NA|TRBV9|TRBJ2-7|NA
CASSVGGGGLYEQYF
TGTGCCAGCAGCGTAGGAGGGGGAGGGCTCTACGAGCAGTACTTC
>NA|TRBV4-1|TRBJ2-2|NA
CASSQELVAATTGELFF
TGCGCCAGCAGCCAAGAGTTAGTGGCGGCTACAACCGGGGAGCTGTTTTTT
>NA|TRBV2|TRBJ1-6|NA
CASGPGGNSPLHF
TGTGCCAGCGGTCCAGGCGGTAATTCACCCCTCCACTTT
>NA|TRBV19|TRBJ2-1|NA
CASSIVAGRFNEQFF
TGTGCCAGTAGTATAGTGGCGGGACGTTTTAATGAGCAGTTCTTC
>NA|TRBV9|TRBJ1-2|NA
CASSPQDRRIYGYTF
TGTGCCAGCAGCCCTCAGGACAGAAGAATCTATGGCTACACCTTC
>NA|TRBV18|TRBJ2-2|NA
CASSPGTRNTGELFF
TGTGCCAGCTCACCCGGGACAAGGAACACCGGGGAGCTGTTTTTT
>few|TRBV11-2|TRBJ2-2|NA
CASSRPGRTAGELFF
TGTGCCAGCAGCCGACCAGGGAGAACGGCCGGGGAGCTGTTTTTT
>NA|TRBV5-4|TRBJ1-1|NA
CASSDGHSAEAFF
TGTGCCAGCAGCGATGGACACAGCGCTGAAGCTTTCTTT